Presented here are 21 T cell receptor beta chains from one specimen sequenced in a study of blood T cell repertoires in COVID-19. Sequencing was performed with immunoSEQ multiplex PCR; in TCRdb, only in-frame clones are kept and a portion is missing. The sample has approximately 500,000 clones; 70% to 90% are singletons. The sample was peripheral blood. All receptors derive from a human donor in a cohort sampled during active COVID-19.

This rearrangement joins TRBV2 to TRBJ1-5; possibly TRBD1 for D (6 bases). The germline V gene has CDR1 SNHLY and CDR2 FYNNEI. V lost 7 bases, J lost 4 bases, and 14 bases lay in between. CDR3 length: 14 amino acids. For the CDR3, the DNA is TGTGCCAGCAAAACAACAGGGTCGAATCAGCCCCAGCATTTT. It codes for CASKTTGSNQPQHF.

This chain links TRBV18 with TRBJ2-3; TRBD1 might be the D (5 bases). The CDR3 consists of 15 residues. The germline V and J ends were trimmed by 0 bases and 6 bases, with 13 bases remaining between them. Germline assignment: CDR1 KGHSH and CDR2 LQKENI. The CDR3 nucleotides are TGTGCCAGCTCACCACCCGTCCAGGGTTCGGATACGCAGTATTTT. Protein sequence: CASSPPVQGSDTQYF. Using reference TRBV18 and TRBJ2-3 for the parts outside the CDR3, the full variable domain is NAGVMQNPRHLVRRRGQEARLRCSPMKGHSHVYWYRQLPEEGLKFMVYLQKENIIDESGMPKERFSAEFPKEGPSILRIQQVVRGDSAAYFCASSPPVQGSDTQYFGPGTRLTVL.

This chain links TRBV3-1 (or the pseudogene TRBV3-2) with TRBJ1-2, with D uncertain. From germline, CDR1 is LGHDT and CDR2 YNNKEL (reference sequence). CDR3 length: 16 residues. V was trimmed by 1 base and J by 0 bases, leaving 12 bases between them. The CDR3 DNA follows: TGTGCCAGCAGCCAAGTCTTTGGAGCTGCTAACTATGGCTACACCTTC. Translation gives CASSQVFGAANYGYTF.

This chain joins TRBV14 and TRBJ2-3; 11 nucleotides line up with TRBD2. Germline-derived CDR1 and CDR2 are SGHDN and FVKESK. After removal of 3 bases from V and 1 base from J, the junction contained 3 bases not matched to a gene. The CDR3 is 16 residues long. CDR3 residues: CASSHGTSGRTDTQYF. The CDR3 nucleotides read TGTGCCAGCAGCCACGGGACTAGCGGCCGCACAGATACGCAGTATTTT.

The chain employs TRBV9 and TRBJ1-2, with D perhaps matching TRBD1 (6 bases). The germline V gene encodes CDR1 SGDLS and CDR2 YYNGEE. The ends were cut back, 2 bases at V and 7 bases at J, with 12 bases in the middle. This CDR3 has 13 amino acids. CDR3 sequence reads: CASSVLQGSGYTF. In DNA form, the CDR3 reads TGTGCCAGCAGCGTTCTACAGGGATCTGGCTACACCTTC.

This clone has just one count. CDR3 region: CVIGGAPYEQYF. In nucleotides, the CDR3 is TGTGTGATCGGGGGGGCCCCCTACGAGCAGTACTTC. The genes are TRBV30 and TRBJ2-7; 8 bases fit TRBD2. This CDR3 is 12 amino acids long. Germline V gene sequence: CDR1 GTSNPN, CDR2 SVGIG (reference sequence).

The V and J genes are TRBV14 and TRBJ1-2; D unclear. CDR1 and CDR2 from the germline V gene are SGHDN and FVKESK. CDR3 length: 13 amino acids. V dropped 1 base and J dropped 4 bases, with 7 bases sitting between them. In DNA, the CDR3 is TGTGCCAGCAGCCAAGGACTTCGCTATGGCTACACCTTC. This gives the protein CASSQGLRYGYTF.

J is TRBJ2-2 and V is TRBV9, with D possibly being TRBD2 (6 bases). CDR1 SGDLS and CDR2 YYNGEE come from the germline V gene. The germline V and J ends were trimmed by 2 bases and 1 base, with 12 bases remaining between them. The length of the CDR3 is 16 residues. CDR3 loop: CASSVRTGENTGELFF. CDR3 DNA sequence: TGTGCCAGCAGCGTCCGGACGGGGGAGAACACCGGGGAGCTGTTTTTT.

The CDR3 protein is CASSPETVYGYTF. The CDR3 nucleotides read TGTGCCAGCAGCCCGGAGACAGTCTATGGCTACACCTTC. The chain uses TRBV7-9 and TRBJ1-2; a weak D match, TRBD1 (5 bases). Germline CDR1 is SEHNR and CDR2 is FQNEAQ (reference sequence). This CDR3 comprises 13 residues. V dropped 5 bases and J dropped 4 bases, with 11 bases sitting between them.

This sequence joins TRBV9 and TRBJ1-1; the D gene is possibly TRBD1 (6 bases). This CDR3 region has 13 residues. The germline V gene encodes CDR1 SGDLS and CDR2 YYNGEE. V gave up 6 bases and J gave up 5 bases, with 14 bases separating them. The CDR3, as DNA: TGTGCCAGCACCGAGGGGGTGGGGACTGAAGCTTTCTTT. As protein: CASTEGVGTEAFF.

The V gene is TRBV6-6, the J gene TRBJ1-5; no definite D call. CDR3 length equals 14 residues. V dropped 0 bases and J dropped 5 bases, with 8 bases sitting between them. Germline-derived CDR1 and CDR2 are MNHNY and SVGAGI (reference sequence). The CDR3 coding sequence is TGTGCCAGCAGTTACTCGCGGGGAGATCAGCCCCAGCATTTT. This encodes CASSYSRGDQPQHF.

This clone was seen a handful of times. This chain uses TRBV7-2 with TRBJ2-7; D is perhaps TRBD2 (5 bases). The V gene lost 0 bases and the J gene lost 9 bases, with 9 bases spanning the gap. This CDR3 spans 12 amino acids. Germline CDR1 reads SGHTA; CDR2 reads FQGNSA. CDR3 protein: CASSLAAGWQYF. CDR3 in DNA: TGTGCCAGCAGCTTAGCGGCGGGTTGGCAGTACTTC.

The chain links TRBV4-1 to TRBJ2-3, with 14 bases that match TRBD2. CDR1 and CDR2 (germline): MGHRA, YSYEKL. The CDR3 has 16 residues. V lost 4 bases and J lost 5; bases outside the gene matches: 5. The CDR3 nucleotides read TGCGCCAGCAGCCGTGGACTAGCGGGAGGAATAGATACGCAGTATTTT. Amino acid sequence: CASSRGLAGGIDTQYF.

This clone was detected only a few times. J is TRBJ2-5 and V is TRBV30; perhaps TRBD1 as D (6 bases). This CDR3 comprises 14 residues. The germline V and J ends were trimmed by 6 bases and 5 bases, with 19 bases remaining between them. Per the germline V gene, CDR1 is GTSNPN and CDR2 is SVGIG (reference sequence). The CDR3 nucleotides read TGTGCCTGCCTCCGACTGGGGGCTGGGGAGACCCAGTACTTC. Translating it yields CACLRLGAGETQYF.

The gene calls are TRBV3-1 (or the pseudogene TRBV3-2) and TRBJ2-2, with TRBD2 matching over 7 bases. Unmatched junction bases numbered 8, after V lost 4 bases and J lost 3 bases. CDR1 is LGHDT and CDR2 is YNNKEL in the germline V gene (reference sequence). The CDR3 is made up of 16 amino acids. The CDR3 here is CASSLLLGLDTGELFF. In DNA, the CDR3 is TGTGCCAGCAGCCTACTTTTAGGACTAGACACCGGGGAGCTGTTTTTT.

The chain combines TRBV30 with TRBJ1-2, with D perhaps TRBD1 (5 bases). The germline CDR1 and CDR2 sequences are GTSNPN and SVGIG (reference sequence). The CDR3 sequence is 13 residues long. V lost 3 bases to trimming and J lost 7 bases, with 15 bases between them. Here the CDR3 reads CAWSRKVRAGYTF. The CDR3 region has the DNA TGTGCCTGGAGCCGTAAGGTCAGGGCTGGCTACACCTTC.

J is TRBJ2-7 and V is TRBV9, with 7 nucleotides matching TRBD1. Germline values: CDR1 SGDLS, CDR2 YYNGEE. With 2 bases clipped from V and 6 bases from J, the junction kept 8 bases outside the gene matches. This CDR3 is built from 14 residues. The CDR3 bases are TGTGCCAGCAGCGTGCTGAGACAGGGTGGCGAGCAGTACTTC. As protein: CASSVLRQGGEQYF.

This chain joins TRBV20-1 and TRBJ2-7, with 7 bases matching TRBD1. From germline, CDR1 is DFQATT and CDR2 SNEGSKA (reference sequence). V lost 3 bases and J lost 5; bases outside the gene matches: 10. This CDR3 is 14 amino acids long. CDR3 sequence: CSASYEDRFNEQYF. DNA of the CDR3: TGCAGTGCTAGTTACGAGGACAGGTTCAACGAGCAGTACTTC.

CDR3 nucleotides: TGTGCCAGCAGCGACCGTGGTAGCGGGATCGAGGAGACCCAGTACTTC. Encoded protein: CASSDRGSGIEETQYF. The rearrangement joins TRBV5-4 to TRBJ2-5, with 8 nucleotides matching TRBD2. V gave up 4 bases and J gave up 5 bases; unmatched junction bases: 13. The CDR3 spans 16 residues. The V gene's germline CDR1 is SGHNT and CDR2 YYREEE (reference sequence).

This chain connects TRBV6-5 to TRBJ1-5, with a weak D call TRBD1 (5 bases). The CDR3 sequence is 15 residues long. V lost 4 bases, J lost 5 bases, and 15 bases lay in between. Germline V gene sequence: CDR1 MNHEY, CDR2 SVGAGI. This CDR3 is CASSLDRGGDQPQHF. The CDR3 coding sequence is TGTGCCAGCAGTTTGGACCGGGGCGGGGATCAGCCCCAGCATTTT.

V and J are TRBV10-3 and TRBJ2-7; a weak D match, TRBD2 (6 bases). This CDR3 is 13 amino acids long. Trimming left V 0 bases short and J 3 bases short, with 6 bases between. The germline gives CDR1 ENHRY, CDR2 SYGVKD. The DNA for the CDR3 is TGTGCCATCAGTGAGTCGCGGGGCTACGAGCAGTACTTC. It codes for CAISESRGYEQYF.